The rows below give T cell receptor beta chains drawn from one sample of a study of blood T cell repertoires in COVID-19. Assay: immunoSEQ multiplex PCR; the TCRdb copy retains only in-frame clones and omits some. The sample lists 250,000 to 300,000 clones, about 86% occurring once. The specimen sequenced was peripheral blood. Receptors originate from a woman aged 70 to 79 with COVID-19, enrolled during active disease. The CDR3 runs from the conserved cysteine through the conserved F or W. Fields, in order: V gene, J gene, clone size, D gene, CDR3 length, CDR3 DNA, CDR3 protein. The D gene is left open where the match is weak. The size of a clone is reported for some rows only, either as once, few or many, or as a class for expanded clones.

>TRBV7-9|TRBJ1-1|NA|NA|14
TGTGCCAGCAGCGTATTACAGGGAAACACTGAAGCTTTCTTT
CASSVLQGNTEAFF
>TRBV4-3|TRBJ1-4|NA|NA|16
TGCGCCAGCAGCCAAGATTATGGCGTAGGGAGTGAAAAACTGTTTTTT
CASSQDYGVGSEKLFF
>TRBV5-1|TRBJ2-7|NA|TRBD1|16
TGCGCCAGCAGCGAAGGGACAGGGAGTAACTCCTACGAGCAGTACTTC
CASSEGTGSNSYEQYF
>TRBV27|TRBJ1-2|once|NA|13
TGTGCCAGCAGTTTAGAGGAGTCCTATGGCTACACCTTC
CASSLEESYGYTF
>TRBV2|TRBJ2-7|NA|NA|13
TGTGCCAGCAGTGTCTCAGGGTGGTACGAGCAGTACTTC
CASSVSGWYEQYF
>TRBV11-3|TRBJ2-2|once|TRBD2|17
TGTGCCAGCAGCTCCACTCCAAGGACTAGCAGCACCGGGGAGCTGTTTTTT
CASSSTPRTSSTGELFF
>TRBV19|TRBJ1-2|few|TRBD1|17
TGTGCCAGTAGTATAGACTTATCGGACAGGGGAGACTATGGCTACACCTTC
CASSIDLSDRGDYGYTF
>TRBV5-8|TRBJ2-7|NA|NA|14
TGTGCCAGCGCAGGGCGGGGCCCCTTCTACGAGCAGTACTTC
CASAGRGPFYEQYF
>TRBV7-2|TRBJ2-7|NA|TRBD2|15
TGTGCCAGCAGCCTTCAGACCGGGACTACCTACGAGCAGTACTTC
CASSLQTGTTYEQYF
>TRBV2|TRBJ2-2|once|TRBD1|14
TGTGCCAGCAGTTGGGACAGCAACACCGGGGAGCTGTTTTTT
CASSWDSNTGELFF
>TRBV6-1|TRBJ1-2|NA|NA|14
TGTGCCAGCAGTGAAGTCAACGGGGACTATGGCTACACCTTC
CASSEVNGDYGYTF
>TRBV9|TRBJ2-1|NA|NA|15
TGTGCCAGCAGCCCAGGGGGGGACAGGAGCAATGAGCAGTTCTTC
CASSPGGDRSNEQFF
>TRBV2|TRBJ1-2|NA|NA|11
TGTGCCACCAGGCCAGACTATGGCTACACCTTC
CATRPDYGYTF
>TRBV7-6|TRBJ2-5|NA|NA|16
TGTGCCAGCAGCTTAGAAGGACTCCTTTACCAAGAGACCCAGTACTTC
CASSLEGLLYQETQYF
>TRBV27|TRBJ1-5|NA|TRBD1|13
TGTGCCAGCTCCTCGGGACAGAATCAGCCCCAGCATTTT
CASSSGQNQPQHF
>TRBV4-2|TRBJ2-3|NA|NA|16
TGTGCCAGCAGCCCTTCCCGAGAGATTAGCACAGATACGCAGTATTTT
CASSPSREISTDTQYF
>TRBV4-1|TRBJ1-1|NA|NA|14
TGCGCCAGCACCCTAAAAACAGAGAACACTGAAGCTTTCTTT
CASTLKTENTEAFF
>TRBV11-2|TRBJ2-1|NA|TRBD1|18
TGTGCCAGCAGCTTAACAGGGGCCGCCGAGAGCTCCTACAATGAGCAGTTCTTC
CASSLTGAAESSYNEQFF
>TRBV6-5|TRBJ2-1|NA|TRBD1|15
TGTGCCAGCACCTACCTACAGGGGGCTTACAATGAGCAGTTCTTC
CASTYLQGAYNEQFF
>TRBV28|TRBJ2-3|NA|NA|15
TGTGCCAGCAGTTTGGAGACAGAGTCGATCGATACGCAGTATTTT
CASSLETESIDTQYF
>TRBV19|TRBJ1-2|NA|TRBD1|13
TGTGCCAGTAGTGGACAGGGGACGGCTGGCTACACCTTC
CASSGQGTAGYTF
>TRBV18|TRBJ1-6|NA|TRBD1|15
TGTGCCAGCTCACCAGGGACAGGGACGTATTCACCCCTCCACTTT
CASSPGTGTYSPLHF
>TRBV4-3|TRBJ2-7|NA|TRBD1|15
TGCGCCAGCAGCCAAGAGGGGACAGGGAACCACGAGCAGTACTTC
CASSQEGTGNHEQYF
>TRBV7-9|TRBJ1-1|few|NA|13
TGTGCCAGCACCTGGGGGGTCGACACTGAAGCTTTCTTT
CASTWGVDTEAFF
>TRBV14|TRBJ1-2|NA|TRBD1|15
TGTGCCAGCAGCCAAGATCGGACAGGCAACTATGGCTACACCTTC
CASSQDRTGNYGYTF
>TRBV3-1/TRBV3-2|TRBJ2-7|NA|TRBD1|15
TGTGCCAGCAGCCAAGCAGGGACAGTATTGCGCGAGCAGTACTTC
CASSQAGTVLREQYF
>TRBV20-1|TRBJ1-4|NA|TRBD1|13
TGCAGTGCTAGTCCCGGGACAGAGGAAAAACTGTTTTTT
CSASPGTEEKLFF
>TRBV3-1/TRBV3-2|TRBJ2-3|few|TRBD2|16
TGTGCCAGCAGCTCTAGCGGGGCGACTAGCACAGATACGCAGTATTTT
CASSSSGATSTDTQYF
>TRBV7-6|TRBJ1-5|NA|TRBD1|17
TGTGCCAGCAGCTTACTCTTACAGGGGGCGAGGGGTCAGCCCCAGCATTTT
CASSLLLQGARGQPQHF
>TRBV12-5|TRBJ1-5|NA|NA|13
TGTGCTAGTGGTTTGATGGGCCTCGGGCCCCAGCATTTT
CASGLMGLGPQHF
>TRBV20-1|TRBJ2-1|NA|TRBD1|14
TGCAGTGCTAGTGGGGGACAGGGATACAATGAGCAGTTCTTC
CSASGGQGYNEQFF
>TRBV9|TRBJ1-2|NA|TRBD1|14
TGTGCCAGCAGCGGGGCAGGGGGTAACTATGGCTACACCTTC
CASSGAGGNYGYTF
>TRBV6-5|TRBJ1-6|NA|NA|13
TGTGCCAGCAGTTACGAGTTTTATTCACCCCTCCACTTT
CASSYEFYSPLHF
>TRBV6-6|TRBJ1-6|few|NA|12
TGTGCCAGCAGTATAATGAATTCACCCCTCCACTTT
CASSIMNSPLHF
>TRBV5-1|TRBJ2-1|NA|TRBD2|17
TGCGCCAGCAGCTCCTTGTGGAATAGCGGGGGTTACAATGAGCAGTTCTTC
CASSSLWNSGGYNEQFF
>TRBV29-1|TRBJ1-2|NA|TRBD1|15
TGCAGCGTTGAAAGTGGGGACAGGTCTAACTATGGCTACACCTTC
CSVESGDRSNYGYTF
>TRBV9|TRBJ2-7|NA|NA|14
TGTGCCAGCAGTCGGGGTAATAGTATCTACGAGCAGTACTTC
CASSRGNSIYEQYF
>TRBV5-1|TRBJ2-3|NA|TRBD2|15
TGCGCCAGCAGCTTTGCCCTAGCGGGGCAAGATACGCAGTATTTT
CASSFALAGQDTQYF
>TRBV7-2|TRBJ1-5|NA|NA|16
TGTGCCAGCAGCTTGGTGGAGGGATACGGAAATCAGCCCCAGCATTTT
CASSLVEGYGNQPQHF
>TRBV12-3/TRBV12-4|TRBJ2-5|NA|NA|11
TGTGCCAGCAGTACGAGGGAGACCCAGTACTTC
CASSTRETQYF
>TRBV5-4|TRBJ2-3|NA|NA|16
TGTGCCAGCAGTCATGGACTGTTTTCTAGCACAGATACGCAGTATTTT
CASSHGLFSSTDTQYF
>TRBV9|TRBJ2-5|NA|NA|13
TGTGCCAGCAGTGTGGACAGACAAGAGACCCAGTACTTC
CASSVDRQETQYF
>TRBV20-1|TRBJ1-1|NA|TRBD1|11
TGCAGTGCCCCAGACAGGGGGCGAGCTTTCTTT
CSAPDRGRAFF
>TRBV19|TRBJ2-2|NA|TRBD2|15
TGTGCCAGTATCCACGGGGGGGCGAACACCGGGGAGCTGTTTTTT
CASIHGGANTGELFF
>TRBV18|TRBJ2-3|NA|NA|15
TGTGCCAGCTCACCACGGCAATCTAGCACAGATACGCAGTATTTT
CASSPRQSSTDTQYF
>TRBV5-6|TRBJ2-7|NA|NA|14
TGTGCCAGCAGCCTAGAACAGGGCTTCTACGAGCAGTACTTC
CASSLEQGFYEQYF
>TRBV27|TRBJ2-3|NA|NA|14
TGTGCCAGCAAAAGGGACATGGGCACAGATACGCAGTATTTT
CASKRDMGTDTQYF
>TRBV14|TRBJ1-2|once|NA|13
TGTGCCAGCAGCCAGAATCGACAGAACGGCTACACCTTC
CASSQNRQNGYTF
>TRBV24-1|TRBJ2-1|once|TRBD1|18
TGTGCCACCAGTGATCCCCGTGACAGGGGGAGTTCCTACAATGAGCAGTTCTTC
CATSDPRDRGSSYNEQFF
>TRBV28|TRBJ2-7|NA|NA|14
TGTGCCAGCAGCCACAGGGGGGGAACCTACGAGCAGTACTTC
CASSHRGGTYEQYF